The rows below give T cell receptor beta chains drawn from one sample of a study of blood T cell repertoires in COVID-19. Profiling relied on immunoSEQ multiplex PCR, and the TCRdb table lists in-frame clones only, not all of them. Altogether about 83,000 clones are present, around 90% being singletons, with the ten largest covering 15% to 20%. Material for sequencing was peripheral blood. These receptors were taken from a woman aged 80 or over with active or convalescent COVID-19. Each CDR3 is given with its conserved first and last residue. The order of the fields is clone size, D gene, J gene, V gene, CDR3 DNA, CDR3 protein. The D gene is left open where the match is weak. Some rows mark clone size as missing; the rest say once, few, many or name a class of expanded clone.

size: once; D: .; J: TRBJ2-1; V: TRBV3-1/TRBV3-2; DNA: TGTGCCAGCAGCCAATCTAGCAACGAGCAGTTCTTC; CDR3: CASSQSSNEQFF
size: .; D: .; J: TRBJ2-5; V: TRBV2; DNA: TGTGCCAGCAGTGAAGTTCGCACAGCACAAGAGACCCAGTACTTC; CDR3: CASSEVRTAQETQYF
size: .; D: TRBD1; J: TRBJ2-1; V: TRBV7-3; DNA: TGTGCCAGCAGCTTAGACAGGGAAGGAATTGTACGTCGCAATGAGCAGTTCTTC; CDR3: CASSLDREGIVRRNEQFF
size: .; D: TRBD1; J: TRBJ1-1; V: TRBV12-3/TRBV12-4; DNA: TGTGCCAGCAGACCGGACAGGAATAACGAAGCTTTCTTT; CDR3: CASRPDRNNEAFF
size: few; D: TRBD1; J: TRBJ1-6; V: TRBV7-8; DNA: TGTGCCAGCAGCGGTGCGGGACAGGGTAGTCCGCTCCACTTT; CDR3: CASSGAGQGSPLHF
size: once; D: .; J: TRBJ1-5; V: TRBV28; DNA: TGTGCCAGCAGCCTAGGGAGTAGCAATCAGCCCCAGCATTTT; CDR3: CASSLGSSNQPQHF
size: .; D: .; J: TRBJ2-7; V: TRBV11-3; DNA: TGTGCCAGCAGCCCGACAGAGAGCTCCTACGAGCAGTACTTC; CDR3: CASSPTESSYEQYF
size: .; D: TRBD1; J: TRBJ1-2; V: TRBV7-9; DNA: TGTGCCAGCGGACAGGTGGACTATGGCTACACCTTC; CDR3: CASGQVDYGYTF
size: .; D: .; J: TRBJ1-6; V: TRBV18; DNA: TGTGCCAGCTCACCAGACAGTGTTAATTCACCCCTCCACTTT; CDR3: CASSPDSVNSPLHF
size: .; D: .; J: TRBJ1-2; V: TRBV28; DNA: TGTGCCAGCAGTGGGGCAGACGGTAACTATGGCTACACCTTC; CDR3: CASSGADGNYGYTF
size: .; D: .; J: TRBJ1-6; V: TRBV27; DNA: TGTGCCAGCAGTTTAGGATGGAGGAGGGGTGGGAATTCACCCCTCCACTTT; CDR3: CASSLGWRRGGNSPLHF
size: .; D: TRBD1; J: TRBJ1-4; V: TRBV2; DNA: TGTGCCAGCAGTACAGGGGAATCGACTAATGAAAAACTGTTTTTT; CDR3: CASSTGESTNEKLFF
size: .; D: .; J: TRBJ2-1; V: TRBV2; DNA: TGTGCCGGCAGGGAGGATACTACTTCCTACAATGAGCAGTTCTTC; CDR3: CAGREDTTSYNEQFF
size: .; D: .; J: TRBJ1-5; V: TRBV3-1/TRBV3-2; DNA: TGTGCCAGCAGCCGACAGGGCAATCAGCCCCAGCATTTT; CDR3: CASSRQGNQPQHF
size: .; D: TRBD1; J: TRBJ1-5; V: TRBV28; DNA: TGTGCCAGCAGCACACGAGGGCAGGGGGGTCAGCCCCAGCATTTT; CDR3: CASSTRGQGGQPQHF
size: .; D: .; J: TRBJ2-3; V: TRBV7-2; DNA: TGTGCCAGCAGCTTAGTGCTAAGCCACACAGATACGCAGTATTTT; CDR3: CASSLVLSHTDTQYF
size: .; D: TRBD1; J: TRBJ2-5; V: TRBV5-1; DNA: TGCGCCAGCAGCGGGGGGACAGGGGAAGAGACCCAGTACTTC; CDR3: CASSGGTGEETQYF
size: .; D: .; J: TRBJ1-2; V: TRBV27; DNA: TGTGCCAGCAGTGGCGTGAGGGAGGACTATGGCTACACCTTC; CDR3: CASSGVREDYGYTF
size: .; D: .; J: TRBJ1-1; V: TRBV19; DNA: TGTGCCAGTAGTGGAATCAGGGGTGAAGCTTTCTTT; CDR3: CASSGIRGEAFF
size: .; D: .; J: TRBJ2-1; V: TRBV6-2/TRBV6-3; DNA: TGTGCCAGCAGTTATTCTACCCGGGGAGTTACCTACAATGAGCAGTTCTTC; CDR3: CASSYSTRGVTYNEQFF
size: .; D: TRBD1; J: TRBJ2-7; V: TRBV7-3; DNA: TGTGCCAGCAGCCCACTCCGGGACAGGAGTTCCTACGAGCAGTACTTC; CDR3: CASSPLRDRSSYEQYF
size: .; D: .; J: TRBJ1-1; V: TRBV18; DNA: TGTGCCACCCAGGACAGCTTGAACACTGAAGCTTTCTTT; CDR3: CATQDSLNTEAFF
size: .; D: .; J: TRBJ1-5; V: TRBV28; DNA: TGTGCCAGCAGCCAGGGAGGTCGGAACAATCAGCCCCAGCATTTT; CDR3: CASSQGGRNNQPQHF
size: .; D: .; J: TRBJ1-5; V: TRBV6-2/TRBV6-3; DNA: TGTGCCAGCAGTCGGGGACTGAACAATCAGCCCCAGCATTTT; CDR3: CASSRGLNNQPQHF
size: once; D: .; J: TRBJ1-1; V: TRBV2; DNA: TGTGCCAGCAGTGTAAGCGAAAACACTGAAGCTTTCTTT; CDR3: CASSVSENTEAFF
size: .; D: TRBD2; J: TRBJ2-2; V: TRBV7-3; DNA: TGTGCCAGCAGCTTAACTGGGACTAGCACCGGGGAGCTGTTTTTT; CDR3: CASSLTGTSTGELFF
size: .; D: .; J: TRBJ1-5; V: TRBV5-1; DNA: TGCGCCAGCAGCTTGGGTGGAGGGGCGGATCAGCCCCAGCATTTT; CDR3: CASSLGGGADQPQHF
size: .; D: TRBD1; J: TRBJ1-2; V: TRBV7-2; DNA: TGTGCCAGCAGCGCGACAGGGCTCTATGGCTACACCTTC; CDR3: CASSATGLYGYTF
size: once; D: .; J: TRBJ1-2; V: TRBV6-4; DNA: TGTGCCAGCAGTGACAGGGGCAACGGCTACACCTTC; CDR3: CASSDRGNGYTF
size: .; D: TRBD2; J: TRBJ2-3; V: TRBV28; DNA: TGTGCCAGCAGTTCCGGGACTAGCGGGGCGCAAGATACGCAGTATTTT; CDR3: CASSSGTSGAQDTQYF
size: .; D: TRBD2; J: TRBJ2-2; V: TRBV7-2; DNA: TGTGCCAGCGTACTAGCGGGGGGGATTGAGGCCGGGGAGCTGTTTTTT; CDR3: CASVLAGGIEAGELFF
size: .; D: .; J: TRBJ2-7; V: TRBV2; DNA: TGTGCCAGCAGTGAGTGGGAGAACGAGCAGTACTTC; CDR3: CASSEWENEQYF
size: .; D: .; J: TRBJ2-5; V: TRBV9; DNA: TGTGCCAGCAGCGATCGAGGAGGGCCCCAAGAGACCCAGTACTTC; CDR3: CASSDRGGPQETQYF
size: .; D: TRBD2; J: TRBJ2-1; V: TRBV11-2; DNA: TGTGCCAGCAGTATCCAACTAGCGGGGGCCCAGAATGAGCAGTTCTTC; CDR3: CASSIQLAGAQNEQFF
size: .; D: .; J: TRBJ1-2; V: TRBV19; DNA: TGTGCCAGTAGTACGAAACCTGGGCCAAGCTCGTATGGCTACACCTTC; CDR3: CASSTKPGPSSYGYTF
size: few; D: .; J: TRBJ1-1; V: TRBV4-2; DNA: TGTGCCAGCAGCCAACTGGGGGGGGGCACTGAAGCTTTCTTT; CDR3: CASSQLGGGTEAFF
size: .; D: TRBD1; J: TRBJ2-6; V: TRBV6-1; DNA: TGTGCCAGCAGTGAAGCGAGGCGGACAGGGGGCTCTGGGGCCAACGTCCTGACTTTC; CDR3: CASSEARRTGGSGANVLTF
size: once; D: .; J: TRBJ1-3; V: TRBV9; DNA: TGTGCCAGCAGCGTGTTTGGTGGGTGGAGTGGAAACACCATATATTTT; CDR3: CASSVFGGWSGNTIYF
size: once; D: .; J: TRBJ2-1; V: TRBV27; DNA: TGTGCCAGCAGCCCCCTTTTGCAGTTCTTC; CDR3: CASSPLLQFF
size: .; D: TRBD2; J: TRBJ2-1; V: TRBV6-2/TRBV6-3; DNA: TGTGCCAGCAGTTATCCGGGGAGCGGGGGGCGGAATGAGCAGTTCTTC; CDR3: CASSYPGSGGRNEQFF
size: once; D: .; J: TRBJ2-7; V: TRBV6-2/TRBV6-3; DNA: TGTGCCAGCAGTTATGACAGTACCTACGAGCAGTACTTC; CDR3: CASSYDSTYEQYF
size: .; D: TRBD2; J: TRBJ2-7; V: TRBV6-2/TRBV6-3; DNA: TGTGCCAGCAGTTACGATGTAGCGGGGTCGTACTACGAGCAGTACTTC; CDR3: CASSYDVAGSYYEQYF
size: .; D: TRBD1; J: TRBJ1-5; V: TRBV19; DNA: TGTGCCAGTAGTAAGGGACAGGGAAGGCAGCCCCAGCATTTT; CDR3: CASSKGQGRQPQHF
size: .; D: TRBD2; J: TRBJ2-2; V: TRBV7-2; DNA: TGTGCCAGCAGCTCGGGGACTAGCGGGGGGGCTCGTACCGGGGAGCTGTTTTTT; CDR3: CASSSGTSGGARTGELFF
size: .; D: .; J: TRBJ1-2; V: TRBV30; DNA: TGTGCCTGGAGTGTGCCGGGCAGGGTTTCCTATGGCTACACCTTC; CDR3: CAWSVPGRVSYGYTF
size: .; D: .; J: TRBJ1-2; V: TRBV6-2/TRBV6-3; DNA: TGTGCCAGCAGTTACGGAGTGTGGGGGCTTCCGTATGGCTACACCTTC; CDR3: CASSYGVWGLPYGYTF
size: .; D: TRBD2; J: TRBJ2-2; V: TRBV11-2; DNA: TGTGCCAGCAGCTCCCCAGCGGGGGTGGTCACCGGGGAGCTGTTTTTT; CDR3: CASSSPAGVVTGELFF
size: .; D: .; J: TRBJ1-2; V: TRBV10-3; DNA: TGTGCCATCAGTGCAGACAGCTCCTATGGCTACACCTTC; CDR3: CAISADSSYGYTF
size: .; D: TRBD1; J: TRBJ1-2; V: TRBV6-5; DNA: TGTGCCAGCAGTTCGGACAGGAACTATGGCTACACCTTC; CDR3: CASSSDRNYGYTF
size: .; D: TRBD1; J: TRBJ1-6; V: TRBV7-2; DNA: TGTGCCAGCAGCCGGAAGGGACAGAATAATTCACCCCTCCACTTT; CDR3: CASSRKGQNNSPLHF
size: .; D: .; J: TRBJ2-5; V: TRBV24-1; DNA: TGTGCCACCAGTGTGGACAACACTGCGGAGACCCAGTACTTC; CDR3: CATSVDNTAETQYF
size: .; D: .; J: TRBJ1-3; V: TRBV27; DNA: TGTGCCAGCAGTAATTATCCCGGAAACACCATATATTTT; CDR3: CASSNYPGNTIYF
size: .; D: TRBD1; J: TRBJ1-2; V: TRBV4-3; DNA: TGCGCCAGCAGTGAACAGGGGGCACCTAACTATGGCTACACCTTC; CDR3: CASSEQGAPNYGYTF
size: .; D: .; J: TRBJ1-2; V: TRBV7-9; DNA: TGTGCCAGCACCCCCAGCGGAGCTAACTATGGCTACACCTTC; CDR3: CASTPSGANYGYTF
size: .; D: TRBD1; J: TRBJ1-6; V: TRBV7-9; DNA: TGTGCCAGCAGCTCAGGACAGGAGAAGACACCCCTCCACTTT; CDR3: CASSSGQEKTPLHF